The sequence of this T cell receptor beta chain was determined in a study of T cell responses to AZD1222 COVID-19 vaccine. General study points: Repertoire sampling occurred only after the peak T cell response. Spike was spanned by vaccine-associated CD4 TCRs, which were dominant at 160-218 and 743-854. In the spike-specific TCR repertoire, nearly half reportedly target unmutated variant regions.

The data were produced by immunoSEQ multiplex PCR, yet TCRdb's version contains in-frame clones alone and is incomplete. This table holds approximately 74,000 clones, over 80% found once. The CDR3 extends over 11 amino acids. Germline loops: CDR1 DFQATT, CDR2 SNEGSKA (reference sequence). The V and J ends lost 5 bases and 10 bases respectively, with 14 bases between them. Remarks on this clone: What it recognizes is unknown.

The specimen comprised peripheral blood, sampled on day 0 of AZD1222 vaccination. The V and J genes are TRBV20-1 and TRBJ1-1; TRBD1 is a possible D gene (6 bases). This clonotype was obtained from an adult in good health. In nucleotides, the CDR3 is TGCAGTGCTGGGACACATACCGTAGCTTTCTTT. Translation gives CSAGTHTVAFF.